Presented here are 24 T cell receptor beta chains from one specimen sequenced in a study of Ad26.COV2.S vaccination and SARS-CoV-2 variants (dated by TCRdb to about 2021). Library method: the immunoSEQ multiplex PCR assay. TCRdb holds this immuneACCESS table with in-frame rearrangements only. Some clones are missing; in checked studies, unresolved V genes explain under half, and the rest has no known cause. The sample table holds fewer than 500,000 clones, of which about nine tenths were seen once. The ten largest clonotypes hold 12% of the sample. This specimen's treatment or condition label, per the study, means: about 20 received Ad26.COV2.S at low or high dose, single or two shots; about 5 received placebo; per-sample allocation not given. Repertoires of vaccine and placebo recipients were sequenced from samples taken on day 63 after the first injection. The sample consisted of peripheral blood, taken in a trial of Ad26.COV2.S vaccine versus placebo. These receptors all stem from a person aged 18-60 years who received the Ad26.COV2.S COVID-19 vaccine or a placebo.

DNA of the CDR3: TGTGCCAGCAGGCCCAGCGGGATCTACGAGCAGTACTTC. It codes for CASRPSGIYEQYF. The chain links TRBV12-3 or TRBV12-4 to TRBJ2-7, with TRBD2 matching 7 bases. The CDR3 runs 13 residues. V lost 6 bases and J lost 3; bases outside the gene matches: 5.

This sequence joins TRBV6-5 and TRBJ1-6, with D possibly being TRBD1 (6 bases). This CDR3 has 15 amino acids. V lost 7 bases, J lost 7 bases, and 17 bases lay in between. Germline V lookup: CDR1 MNHEY, CDR2 SVGAGI. The CDR3 sequence: CASTPDRTGNSPLHF. For the CDR3, the DNA is TGTGCCAGCACCCCAGACAGGACCGGGAATTCACCCCTCCACTTT.

The chain links TRBV29-1 to TRBJ1-5; 7 bases are a match to TRBD1. With 6 bases clipped from V and 0 bases from J, the junction kept 5 bases outside the gene matches. This CDR3 is 14 amino acids long. Germline CDR1 and CDR2: SQVTM and ANQGSEA. The CDR3 DNA is TGCAGCGTACAAGACAGGGATAGCAATCAGCCCCAGCATTTT. This codes for CSVQDRDSNQPQHF.

V usage is TRBV29-1 and J usage is TRBJ1-1, with TRBD1 as a possible D gene (6 bases). V lost 3 bases and J lost 1, with 15 bases in between. Germline-derived CDR1 and CDR2 are SQVTM and ANQGSEA. The CDR3 runs to 15 residues. DNA for the CDR3: TGCAGCGTTGACAGGGAGGGGGTAAGGAACACTGAAGCTTTCTTT. It encodes CSVDREGVRNTEAFF.

This chain links TRBV28 with TRBJ1-4; no reliable D call. The V gene lost 5 bases and the J gene lost 8 bases, with 15 bases spanning the gap. The germline V gene encodes CDR1 MDHEN and CDR2 SYDVKM. The CDR3 covers 14 residues. The CDR3 loop is CASSVYYGKEKLFF. Here the CDR3 DNA reads TGTGCCAGCAGTGTGTATTATGGGAAGGAAAAACTGTTTTTT. The variable domain in full, completed from reference TRBV28 and TRBJ1-4, reads DVKVTQSSRYLVKRTGEKVFLECVQDMDHENMFWYRQDPGLGLRLIYFSYDVKMKEKGDIPEGYSVSREKKERFSLILESASTNQTSMYLCASSVYYGKEKLFFGSGTQLSVL.

This chain connects TRBV6-1 to TRBJ1-4; 8 bases are shared with TRBD1. The germline V gene encodes CDR1 MNHNS and CDR2 SASEGT. This CDR3 has 17 residues. Trimming cost V 4 bases and J 2 bases; bases outside gene matches: 9. The CDR3 DNA follows: TGTGCCAGCAGTGCTGACAGGGGACGGGTGACTAATGAAAAACTGTTTTTT. It codes for CASSADRGRVTNEKLFF.

The chain recombines TRBV27 with TRBJ2-7, with 14 bases identical to TRBD2. Germline V CDR1 and CDR2: MNHEY, SMNVEV (reference sequence). The length of the CDR3 is 17 residues. With V trimmed by 5 bases and J by 6 bases, 12 bases remained unmatched. The CDR3 here is CASSQRLAGGPFAEQYF. The CDR3 region has the DNA TGTGCCAGCAGTCAACGACTAGCGGGAGGGCCTTTTGCCGAGCAGTACTTC.

The chain links TRBV6-5 to TRBJ2-7, with a tentative D call TRBD2 (5 bases). CDR1 is MNHEY and CDR2 is SVGAGI in the germline V gene. The CDR3 covers 11 residues. Trimming pared 2 bases from V and 6 bases from J, leaving 5 bases between. The CDR3: CASSYGGEQYF. The CDR3 nucleotides are TGTGCCAGCAGTTACGGAGGCGAGCAGTACTTC.

The chain uses TRBV13 and TRBJ2-2; TRBD1 might be the D (6 bases). The germline gives CDR1 PRHDT, CDR2 FYEKMQ (reference sequence). This CDR3 has 15 residues. V was trimmed by 4 bases and J by 4 bases, leaving 13 bases between them. CDR3 sequence reads: CASSSYRVGTGELFF. In DNA form, the CDR3 reads TGTGCCAGCAGCTCCTACAGGGTTGGCACCGGGGAGCTGTTTTTT.

The V and J genes are TRBV30 and TRBJ1-1; D uncertain. The V end was cut by 1 base, the J end by 3 bases, with 6 bases between. Germline loops: CDR1 GTSNPN, CDR2 SVGIG (reference sequence). This CDR3 spans 12 amino acids. In nucleotides, the CDR3 is TGTGCCTGGAGTGAAAGGTACACTGAAGCTTTCTTT. The encoded protein is CAWSERYTEAFF. Full variable domain (rest looked up from reference TRBV30 and TRBJ1-1): SQTIHQWPATLVQPVGSPLSLECTVEGTSNPNLYWYRQAAGRGLQLLFYSVGIGQISSEVPQNLSASRPQDRQFILSSKKLLLSDSGFYLCAWSERYTEAFFGQGTRLTVV.

The chain employs TRBV27 and TRBJ2-1; tentative D call: TRBD2 (5 bases). This CDR3 spans 15 amino acids. The V end lost 5 bases, the J end lost 2 bases, and 13 bases lay between the germline ends. CDR1 is MNHEY and CDR2 is SMNVEV in the germline V gene (reference sequence). CDR3 in DNA: TGTGCCAGCAGTAACTTAGGGAGCCCCTACAATGAGCAGTTCTTC. The encoded protein is CASSNLGSPYNEQFF.

The chain recombines TRBV28 with TRBJ1-1; tentatively, D is TRBD1 (5 bases). Trimming removed 3 bases at V and 4 bases at J, with 12 bases between. This CDR3 comprises 14 residues. CDR1 and CDR2 (germline): MDHEN, SYDVKM. CDR3 bases: TGTGCCAGCAGTTTGACAGTTTCGGGCACTGAAGCTTTCTTT. Translating it yields CASSLTVSGTEAFF.

The genes are TRBV20-1 and TRBJ2-1; D tentatively fits TRBD1 or TRBD2 (6 bases each). V was trimmed by 3 bases and J by 13 bases, leaving 16 bases between them. The CDR3 is 12 residues long. Germline loops: CDR1 DFQATT, CDR2 SNEGSKA (reference sequence). DNA for the CDR3: TGCAGTGCTAGTAACGGGGGCGCTGTCCAGTTCTTC. Its translation is CSASNGGAVQFF.

The chain carries TRBV7-8 and TRBJ2-1; 11 bases are a match to TRBD2. Germline V gene data show CDR1 as SGHVS and CDR2 as FQNEAQ. The CDR3 runs 16 residues. After removal of 3 bases from V and 12 bases from J, the junction contained 13 bases not matched to a gene. The CDR3 spells CASSFRGTSGSSGQFF. The CDR3 region has the DNA TGTGCCAGCAGCTTTAGGGGGACTAGCGGATCCTCTGGGCAGTTCTTC.

V gene TRBV2 combines with J gene TRBJ2-1; 12 nucleotides agree with TRBD2. Trimming cost V 4 bases and J 9 bases; bases outside gene matches: 4. Germline loops: CDR1 SNHLY, CDR2 FYNNEI. The CDR3 length is 14 residues. The CDR3 sequence: CASSGGLAGPEQFF. CDR3 bases: TGTGCCAGCAGTGGCGGACTAGCGGGACCTGAGCAGTTCTTC. Looking up the rest from reference TRBV2 and TRBJ2-1 gives the full variable domain: EPEVTQTPSHQVTQMGQEVILRCVPISNHLYFYWYRQILGQKVEFLVSFYNNEISEKSEIFDDQFSVERPDGSNFTLKIRSTKLEDSAMYFCASSGGLAGPEQFFGPGTRLTVL.

The J gene is TRBJ1-2, the V gene TRBV3-1 (or the pseudogene TRBV3-2); possibly TRBD1 for D (5 bases). Trimming took 1 base from V and 9 from J, leaving 24 bases between them. The CDR3 length is 17 residues. Germline-derived CDR1 and CDR2 are LGHDT and YNNKEL (reference sequence). CDR3 nucleotides: TGTGCCAGCAGCCAAGTTAAGCCAGGGCAGTTTTTTTGGAGCTACACCTTC. This translates into CASSQVKPGQFFWSYTF.

V is TRBV7-2 and J is TRBJ1-1; TRBD1 is a possible D gene (6 bases). Trimming pared 3 bases from V and 3 bases from J, leaving 14 bases between. Per the germline V gene, CDR1 is SGHTA and CDR2 is FQGNSA. This CDR3 has 15 amino acids. CDR3 in amino acids: CASSFAQGWDTEAFF. The CDR3 nucleotides read TGTGCCAGCAGCTTCGCACAGGGATGGGACACTGAAGCTTTCTTT.

The V and J genes are TRBV6-2 or TRBV6-3 and TRBJ2-1; 10 bases are shared with TRBD2. V was pared by 6 bases and J by 7 bases, with 12 bases of the junction left unmatched. CDR1 MNHEY and CDR2 SVGEGT come from the germline V gene. This CDR3 is built from 16 residues. DNA for the CDR3: TGTGCCAGCAGCGACCCGCTAGCGGGAGTATTGAATGAGCAGTTCTTC. Its translation is CASSDPLAGVLNEQFF.

The chain employs TRBV15 and TRBJ2-6; D call uncertain. V shed 1 base and J shed 0 bases, with 10 bases lying between them. The germline CDR1 and CDR2 sequences are LNHNV and YYDKDF (reference sequence). This CDR3 comprises 17 residues. The CDR3 reads CATSRGGYGSGANVLTF. The CDR3 DNA reads TGTGCCACCAGCAGAGGGGGTTATGGCTCTGGGGCCAACGTCCTGACTTTC.

This chain links TRBV13 with TRBJ1-3, with TRBD1 as a possible D gene (6 bases). Germline V gene lookup returns CDR1 PRHDT and CDR2 FYEKMQ (reference sequence). Trimming removed 6 bases at V and 2 bases at J, with 11 bases between. The CDR3 runs to 14 residues. CDR3 in amino acids: CASRPTGPGNTIYF. CDR3 nucleotides: TGTGCCAGCAGACCAACAGGGCCTGGAAACACCATATATTTT.

The CDR3 DNA reads as TGCGCCAGCAATGGCGACAGGCCGGCTGAAGCTTTCTTT. Amino acid sequence: CASNGDRPAEAFF. This sequence joins TRBV5-1 and TRBJ1-1; the D gene is possibly TRBD1 (6 bases). Per the germline V gene, CDR1 is SGHRS and CDR2 is YFSETQ. Trimming pared 6 bases from V and 6 bases from J, leaving 15 bases between. The CDR3 totals 13 residues.

The chain uses TRBV18 and TRBJ1-1, with a tentative D call TRBD1 (5 bases). The CDR3 spans 15 residues. Trimming stripped 0 bases from V and 3 bases from J, with 11 bases between. Germline CDR1 and CDR2: KGHSH and LQKENI. For the CDR3, the DNA is TGTGCCAGCTCACCACCAAATGGGGCGTACACTGAAGCTTTCTTT. Residues: CASSPPNGAYTEAFF. Variable domain in full (rest from reference TRBV18 and TRBJ1-1): NAGVMQNPRHLVRRRGQEARLRCSPMKGHSHVYWYRQLPEEGLKFMVYLQKENIIDESGMPKERFSAEFPKEGPSILRIQQVVRGDSAAYFCASSPPNGAYTEAFFGQGTRLTVV.

There are a few counts of this clone. The V and J genes are TRBV6-2 or TRBV6-3 and TRBJ2-7; perhaps D is TRBD1 or TRBD2 (5 bases each). From germline, CDR1 is MNHEY and CDR2 SVGEGT. The V gene lost 6 bases and the J gene lost 3 bases, with 9 bases spanning the gap. The CDR3 is 12 residues long. CDR3 DNA: TGTGCCAGCAGCCGTGGGGGCTACGAGCAGTACTTC. Translating it yields CASSRGGYEQYF.

The chain recombines TRBV11-2 with TRBJ2-1; 11 positions match TRBD2. This CDR3 spans 19 amino acids. Per the germline V gene, CDR1 is SGHAT and CDR2 is FQNNGV. The V gene end was trimmed by 2 bases and the J gene end by 4 bases; junction bases not matched to a gene: 13. The CDR3 sequence: CASSLPLAGVSLRYNEQFF. CDR3 nucleotide sequence: TGTGCCAGCAGCTTACCACTAGCGGGAGTCTCCTTACGATACAATGAGCAGTTCTTC.